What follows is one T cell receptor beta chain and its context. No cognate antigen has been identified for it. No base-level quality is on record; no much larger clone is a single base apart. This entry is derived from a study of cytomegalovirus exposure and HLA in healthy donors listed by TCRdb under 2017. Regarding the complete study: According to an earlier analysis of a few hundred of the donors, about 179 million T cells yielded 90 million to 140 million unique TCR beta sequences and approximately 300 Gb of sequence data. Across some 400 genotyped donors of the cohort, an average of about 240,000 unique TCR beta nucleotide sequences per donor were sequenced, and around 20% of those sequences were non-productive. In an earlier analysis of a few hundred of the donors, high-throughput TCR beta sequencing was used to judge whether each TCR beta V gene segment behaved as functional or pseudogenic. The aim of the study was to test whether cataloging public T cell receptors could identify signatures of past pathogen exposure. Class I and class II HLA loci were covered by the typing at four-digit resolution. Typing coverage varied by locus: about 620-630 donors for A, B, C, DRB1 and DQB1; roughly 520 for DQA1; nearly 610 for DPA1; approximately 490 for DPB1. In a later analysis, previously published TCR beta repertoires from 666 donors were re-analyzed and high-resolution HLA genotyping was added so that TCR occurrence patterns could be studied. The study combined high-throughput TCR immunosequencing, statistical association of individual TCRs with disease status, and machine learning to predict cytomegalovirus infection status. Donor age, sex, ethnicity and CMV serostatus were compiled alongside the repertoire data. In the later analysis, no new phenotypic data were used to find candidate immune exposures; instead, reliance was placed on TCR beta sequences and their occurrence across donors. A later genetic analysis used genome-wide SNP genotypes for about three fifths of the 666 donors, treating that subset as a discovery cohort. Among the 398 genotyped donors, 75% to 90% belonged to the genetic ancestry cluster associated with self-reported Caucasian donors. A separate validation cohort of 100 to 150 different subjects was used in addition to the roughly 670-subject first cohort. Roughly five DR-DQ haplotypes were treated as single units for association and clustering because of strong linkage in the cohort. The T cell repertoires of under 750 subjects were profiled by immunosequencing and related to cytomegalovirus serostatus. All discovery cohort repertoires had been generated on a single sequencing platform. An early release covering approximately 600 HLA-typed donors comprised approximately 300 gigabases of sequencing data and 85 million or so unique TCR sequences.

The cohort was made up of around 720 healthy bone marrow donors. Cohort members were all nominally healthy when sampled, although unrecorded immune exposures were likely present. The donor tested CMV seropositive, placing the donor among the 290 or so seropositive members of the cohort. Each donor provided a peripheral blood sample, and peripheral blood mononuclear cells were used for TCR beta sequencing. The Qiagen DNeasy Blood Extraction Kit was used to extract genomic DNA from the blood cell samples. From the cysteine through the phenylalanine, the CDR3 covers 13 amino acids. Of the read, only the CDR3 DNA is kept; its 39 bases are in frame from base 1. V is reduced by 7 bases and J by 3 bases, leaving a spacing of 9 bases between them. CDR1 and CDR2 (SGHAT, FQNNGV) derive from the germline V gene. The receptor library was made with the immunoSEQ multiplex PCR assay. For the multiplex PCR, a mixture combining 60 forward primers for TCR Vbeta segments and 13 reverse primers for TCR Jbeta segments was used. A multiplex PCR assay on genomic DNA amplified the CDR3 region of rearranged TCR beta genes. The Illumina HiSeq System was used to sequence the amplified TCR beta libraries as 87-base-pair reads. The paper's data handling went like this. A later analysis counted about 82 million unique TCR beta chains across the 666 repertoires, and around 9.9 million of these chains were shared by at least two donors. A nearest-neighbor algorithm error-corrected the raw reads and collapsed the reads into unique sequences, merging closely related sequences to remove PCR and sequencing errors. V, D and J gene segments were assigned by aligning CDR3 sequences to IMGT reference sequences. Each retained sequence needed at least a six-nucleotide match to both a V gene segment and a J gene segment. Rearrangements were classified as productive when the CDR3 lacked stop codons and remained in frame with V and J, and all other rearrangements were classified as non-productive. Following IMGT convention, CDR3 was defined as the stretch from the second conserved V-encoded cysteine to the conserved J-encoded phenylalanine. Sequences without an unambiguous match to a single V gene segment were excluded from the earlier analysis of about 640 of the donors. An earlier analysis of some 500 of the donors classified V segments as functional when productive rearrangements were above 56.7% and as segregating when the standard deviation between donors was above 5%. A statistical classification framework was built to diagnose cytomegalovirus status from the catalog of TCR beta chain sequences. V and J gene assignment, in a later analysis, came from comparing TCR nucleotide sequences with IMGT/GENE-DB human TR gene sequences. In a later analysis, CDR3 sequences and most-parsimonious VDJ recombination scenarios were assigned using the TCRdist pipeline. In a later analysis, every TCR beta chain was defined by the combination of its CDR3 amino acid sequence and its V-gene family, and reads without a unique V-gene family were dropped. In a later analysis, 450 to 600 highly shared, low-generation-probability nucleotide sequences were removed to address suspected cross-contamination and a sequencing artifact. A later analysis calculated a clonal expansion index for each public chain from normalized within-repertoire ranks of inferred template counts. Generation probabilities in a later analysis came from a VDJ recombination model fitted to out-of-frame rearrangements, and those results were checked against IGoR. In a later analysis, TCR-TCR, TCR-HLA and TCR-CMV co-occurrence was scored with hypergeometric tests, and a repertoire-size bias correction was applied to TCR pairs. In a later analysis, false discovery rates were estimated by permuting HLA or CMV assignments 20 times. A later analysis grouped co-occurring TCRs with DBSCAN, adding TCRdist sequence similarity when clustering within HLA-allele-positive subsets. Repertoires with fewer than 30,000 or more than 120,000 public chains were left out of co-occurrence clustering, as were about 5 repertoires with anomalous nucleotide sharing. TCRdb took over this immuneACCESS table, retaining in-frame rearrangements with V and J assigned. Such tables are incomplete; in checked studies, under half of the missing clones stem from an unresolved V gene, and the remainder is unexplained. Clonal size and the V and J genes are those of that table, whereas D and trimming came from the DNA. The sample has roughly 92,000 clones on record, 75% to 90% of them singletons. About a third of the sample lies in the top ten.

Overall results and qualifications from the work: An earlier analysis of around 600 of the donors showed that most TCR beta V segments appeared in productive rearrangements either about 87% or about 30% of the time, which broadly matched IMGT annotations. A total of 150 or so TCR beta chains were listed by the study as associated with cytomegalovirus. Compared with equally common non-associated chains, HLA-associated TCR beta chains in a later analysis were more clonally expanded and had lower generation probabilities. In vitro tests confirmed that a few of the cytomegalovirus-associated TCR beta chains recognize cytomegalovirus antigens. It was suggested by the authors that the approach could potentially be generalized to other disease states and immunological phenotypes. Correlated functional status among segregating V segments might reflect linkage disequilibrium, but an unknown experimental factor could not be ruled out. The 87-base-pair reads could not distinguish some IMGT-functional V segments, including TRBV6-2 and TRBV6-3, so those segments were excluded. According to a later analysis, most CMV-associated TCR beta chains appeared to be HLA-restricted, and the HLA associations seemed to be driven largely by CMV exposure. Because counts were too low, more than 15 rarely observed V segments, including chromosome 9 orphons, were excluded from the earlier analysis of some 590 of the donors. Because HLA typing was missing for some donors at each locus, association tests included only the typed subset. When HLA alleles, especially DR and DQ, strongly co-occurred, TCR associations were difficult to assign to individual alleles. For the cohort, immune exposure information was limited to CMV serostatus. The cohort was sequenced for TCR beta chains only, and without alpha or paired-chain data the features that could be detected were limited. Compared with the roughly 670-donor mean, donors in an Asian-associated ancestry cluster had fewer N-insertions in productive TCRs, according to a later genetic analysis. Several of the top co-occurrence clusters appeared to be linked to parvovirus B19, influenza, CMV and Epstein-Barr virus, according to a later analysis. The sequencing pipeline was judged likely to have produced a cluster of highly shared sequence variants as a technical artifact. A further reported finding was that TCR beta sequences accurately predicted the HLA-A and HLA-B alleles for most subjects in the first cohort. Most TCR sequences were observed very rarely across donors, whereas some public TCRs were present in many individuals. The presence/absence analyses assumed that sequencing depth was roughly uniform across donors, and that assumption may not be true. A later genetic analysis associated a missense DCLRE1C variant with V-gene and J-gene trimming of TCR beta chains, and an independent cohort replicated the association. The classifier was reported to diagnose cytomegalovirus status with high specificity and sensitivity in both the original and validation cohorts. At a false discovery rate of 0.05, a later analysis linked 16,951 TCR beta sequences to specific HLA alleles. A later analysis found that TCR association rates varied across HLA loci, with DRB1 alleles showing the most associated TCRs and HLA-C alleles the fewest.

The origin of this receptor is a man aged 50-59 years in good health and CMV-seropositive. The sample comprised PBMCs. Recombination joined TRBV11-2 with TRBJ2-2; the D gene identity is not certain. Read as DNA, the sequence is TGTGCCAGCACCCCCCGAGACACCGGGGAGCTGTTTTTT. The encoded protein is CASTPRDTGELFF.